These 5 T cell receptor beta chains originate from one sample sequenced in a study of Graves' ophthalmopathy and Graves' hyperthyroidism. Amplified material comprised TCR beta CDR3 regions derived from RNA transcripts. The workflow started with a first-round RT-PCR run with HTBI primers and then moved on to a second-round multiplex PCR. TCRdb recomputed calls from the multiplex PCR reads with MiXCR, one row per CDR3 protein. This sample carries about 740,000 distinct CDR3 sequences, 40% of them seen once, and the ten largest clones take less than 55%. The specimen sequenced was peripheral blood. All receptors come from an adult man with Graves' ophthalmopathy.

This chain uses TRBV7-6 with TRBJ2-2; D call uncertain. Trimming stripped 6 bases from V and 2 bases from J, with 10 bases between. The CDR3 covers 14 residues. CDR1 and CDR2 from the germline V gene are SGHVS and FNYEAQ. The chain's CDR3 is CASRPVRNTGELFF. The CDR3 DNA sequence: TGTGCCAGCAGACCGGTCAGAAACACCGGGGAGCTGTTTTTT.

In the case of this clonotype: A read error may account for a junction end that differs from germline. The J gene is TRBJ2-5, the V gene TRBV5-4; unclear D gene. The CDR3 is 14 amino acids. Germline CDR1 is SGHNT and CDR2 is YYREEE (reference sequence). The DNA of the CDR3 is TGCGCCAGCAGCCAAGATCAGATCCAAGAGACCCAGTACTTC. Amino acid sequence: CASSQDQIQETQYF. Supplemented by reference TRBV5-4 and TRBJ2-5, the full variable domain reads ETGVTQSPTHLIKTRGQQVTLRCSSQSGHNTVSWYQQALGQGPQFIFQYYREEENGRGNFPPRFSGLQFPNYSSELNVNALELDDSALYLCASSQDQIQETQYFGPGTRLLVL.

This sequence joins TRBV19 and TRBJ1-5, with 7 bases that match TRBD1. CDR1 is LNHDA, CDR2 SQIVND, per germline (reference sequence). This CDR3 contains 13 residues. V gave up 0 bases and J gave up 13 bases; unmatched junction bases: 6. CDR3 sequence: CASSIDRTGFQHF. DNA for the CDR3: TGTGCCAGTAGTATAGATCGGACAGGCTTTCAGCATTTT.

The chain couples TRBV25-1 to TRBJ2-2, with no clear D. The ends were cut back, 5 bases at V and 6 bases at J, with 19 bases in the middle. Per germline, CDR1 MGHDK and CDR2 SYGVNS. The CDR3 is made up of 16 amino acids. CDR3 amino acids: CASSPIGIGKAGELFF. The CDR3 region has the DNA TGTGCCAGCAGTCCGATAGGAATAGGAAAGGCCGGGGAGCTGTTTTTT.

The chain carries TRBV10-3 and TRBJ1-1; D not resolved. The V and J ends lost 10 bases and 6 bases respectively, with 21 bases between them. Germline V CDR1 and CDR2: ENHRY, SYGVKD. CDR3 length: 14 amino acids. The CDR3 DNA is TGTGCCAGCGAAACGTGGAGAGGGAGGCCTGAAGCTTTCTTT. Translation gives CASETWRGRPEAFF.